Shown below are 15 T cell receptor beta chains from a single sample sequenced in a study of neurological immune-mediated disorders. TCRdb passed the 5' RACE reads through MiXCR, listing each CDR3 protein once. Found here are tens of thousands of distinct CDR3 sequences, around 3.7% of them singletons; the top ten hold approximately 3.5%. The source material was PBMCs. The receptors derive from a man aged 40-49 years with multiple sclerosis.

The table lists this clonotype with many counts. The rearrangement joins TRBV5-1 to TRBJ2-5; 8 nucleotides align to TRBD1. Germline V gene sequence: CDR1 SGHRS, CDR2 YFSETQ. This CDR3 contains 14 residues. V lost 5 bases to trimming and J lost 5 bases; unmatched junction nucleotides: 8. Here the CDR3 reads CASRRDRFGETQYF. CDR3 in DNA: TGCGCCAGCAGACGGGACAGGTTTGGGGAGACCCAGTACTTC.

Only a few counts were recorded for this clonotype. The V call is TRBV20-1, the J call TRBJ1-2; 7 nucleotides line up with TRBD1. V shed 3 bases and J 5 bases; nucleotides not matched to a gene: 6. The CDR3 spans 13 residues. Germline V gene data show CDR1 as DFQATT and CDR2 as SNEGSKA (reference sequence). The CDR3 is CSARTGRRYGYTF. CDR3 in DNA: TGCAGTGCTAGGACAGGGCGGAGGTATGGCTACACCTTC.

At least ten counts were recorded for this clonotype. In DNA form, the CDR3 reads TGTGCCAGCAGCCCTAGGGAGGGCGGGGGAACCTACGAGCAGTACTTC. This translates into CASSPREGGGTYEQYF. J is TRBJ2-7 and V is TRBV7-8; TRBD2 aligns across 7 bases. J lost 2 bases, V lost 5 bases, and 12 bases had no gene match. The germline CDR1 and CDR2 sequences are SGHVS and FQNEAQ. The CDR3 is made up of 16 amino acids.

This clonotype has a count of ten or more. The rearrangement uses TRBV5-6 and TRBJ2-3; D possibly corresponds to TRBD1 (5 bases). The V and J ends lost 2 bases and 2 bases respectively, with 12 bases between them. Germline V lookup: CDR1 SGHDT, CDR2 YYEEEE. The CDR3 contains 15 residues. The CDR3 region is CASSLTGETTDTQYF. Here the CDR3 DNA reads TGTGCCAGCAGCTTAACAGGCGAGACCACAGATACGCAGTATTTT.

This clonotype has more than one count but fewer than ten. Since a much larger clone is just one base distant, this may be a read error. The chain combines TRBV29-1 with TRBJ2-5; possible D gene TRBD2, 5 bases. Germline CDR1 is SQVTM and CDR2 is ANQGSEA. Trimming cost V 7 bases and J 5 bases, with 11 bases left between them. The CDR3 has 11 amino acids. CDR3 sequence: CSARTGETQYF. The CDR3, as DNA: TGCAGCGCCAGGACTGGGGAGACCCAGTACTTC.

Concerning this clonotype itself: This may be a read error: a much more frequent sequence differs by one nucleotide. CDR3 sequence (DNA): TGTGCCAGCAGCTTAACGCCCGGCGCAGATAAGCAGTATTTT. It codes for CASSLTPGADKQYF. This chain uses TRBV11-2 with TRBJ2-3; no clear D. CDR3 length: 14 residues. Germline V gene data show CDR1 as SGHAT and CDR2 as FQNNGV.

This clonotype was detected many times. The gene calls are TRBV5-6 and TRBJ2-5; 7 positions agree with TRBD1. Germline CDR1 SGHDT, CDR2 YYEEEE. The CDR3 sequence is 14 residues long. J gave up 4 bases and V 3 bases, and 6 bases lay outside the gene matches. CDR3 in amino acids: CASSSPRTGETQYF. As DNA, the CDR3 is TGTGCCAGCAGCTCTCCTCGGACAGGAGAGACCCAGTACTTC.

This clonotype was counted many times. CDR3: CASSLGTGNTEAFF. The DNA for the CDR3 is TGTGCCAGCAGCTTAGGGACGGGGAACACTGAAGCTTTCTTT. V is TRBV7-9 and J is TRBJ1-1; D is unclear. V dropped 1 base and J dropped 1 base, with 7 bases sitting between them. CDR3 size: 14 residues. Germline V gene lookup returns CDR1 SEHNR and CDR2 FQNEAQ (reference sequence).

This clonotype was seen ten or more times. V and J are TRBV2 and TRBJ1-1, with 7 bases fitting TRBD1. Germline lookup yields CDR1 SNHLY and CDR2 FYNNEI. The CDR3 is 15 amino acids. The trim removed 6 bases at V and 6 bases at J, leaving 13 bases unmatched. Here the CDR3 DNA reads TGTGCCAGCAGAATAGACGGACAGGCCGGCGCTGAAGCTTTCTTT. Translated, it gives CASRIDGQAGAEAFF.

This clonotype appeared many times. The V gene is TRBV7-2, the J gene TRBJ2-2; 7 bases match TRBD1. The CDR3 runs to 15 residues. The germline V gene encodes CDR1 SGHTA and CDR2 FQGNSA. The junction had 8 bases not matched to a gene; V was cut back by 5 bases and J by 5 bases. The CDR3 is CASSPYGTATGELFF. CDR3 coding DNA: TGTGCCAGCAGCCCGTACGGGACAGCAACCGGGGAGCTGTTTTTT. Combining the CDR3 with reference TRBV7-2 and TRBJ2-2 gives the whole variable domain GAGVSQSPSNKVTEKGKDVELRCDPISGHTALYWYRQSLGQGLEFLIYFQGNSAPDKSGLPSDRFSAERTGGSVSTLTIQRTQQEDSAVYLCASSPYGTATGELFFGEGSRLTVL.

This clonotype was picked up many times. CDR3 region: CAISDYLPGGTSYEQYF. CDR3 nucleotides: TGTGCCATCAGTGACTATCTCCCTGGTGGCACCTCCTACGAGCAGTACTTC. This chain joins TRBV10-3 and TRBJ2-7; D uncertain. The CDR3 sequence is 17 residues long. Looked up from germline, CDR1 is ENHRY and CDR2 is SYGVKD. Between the trimmed V and J ends, which lost 3 bases and 0 bases, there was a span of 18 bases.

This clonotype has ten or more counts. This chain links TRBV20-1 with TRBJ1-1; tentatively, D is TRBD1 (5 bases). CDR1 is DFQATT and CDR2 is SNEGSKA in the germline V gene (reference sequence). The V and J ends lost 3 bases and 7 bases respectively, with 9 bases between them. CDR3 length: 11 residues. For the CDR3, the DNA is TGCAGTGCTAGGTGGGGGGATGAAGCTTTCTTT. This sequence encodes CSARWGDEAFF.

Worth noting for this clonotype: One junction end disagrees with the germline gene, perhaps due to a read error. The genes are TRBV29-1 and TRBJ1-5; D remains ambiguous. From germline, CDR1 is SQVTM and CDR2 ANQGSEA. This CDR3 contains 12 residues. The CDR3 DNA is TGCAGCGTTCTAGGAGAAAATAAGACCCAGAATTTT. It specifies CSVLGENKTQNF.

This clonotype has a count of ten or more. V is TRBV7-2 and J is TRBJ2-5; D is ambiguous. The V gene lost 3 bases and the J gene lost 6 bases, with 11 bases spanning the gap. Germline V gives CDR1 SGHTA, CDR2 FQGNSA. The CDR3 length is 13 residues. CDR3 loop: CASSFNGLKTQYF. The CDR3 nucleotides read TGTGCCAGCAGCTTTAATGGGTTAAAGACCCAGTACTTC.

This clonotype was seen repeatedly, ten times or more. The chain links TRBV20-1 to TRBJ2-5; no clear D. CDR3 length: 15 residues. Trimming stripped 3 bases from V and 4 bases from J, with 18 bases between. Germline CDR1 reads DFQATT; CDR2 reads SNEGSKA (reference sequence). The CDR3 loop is CSASRVQRAPETQYF. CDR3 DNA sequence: TGCAGTGCTAGTAGGGTCCAGAGAGCGCCAGAGACCCAGTACTTC.